The 3 T cell receptor beta chains below come from one sample, sequenced in a study of T-cell memory formation after mild COVID-19. TCRdb re-called the 5' RACE reads through MiXCR, storing one row per CDR3 protein. The sample holds around 320,000 distinct CDR3 sequences, just under 20% seen once. Sequenced: PBMCs or a T cell subset sorted from them (not recorded which). Receptors were obtained from a man aged 18 to 29 who had mild COVID-19 (a few samples of this study predate the infection). Cell type and time point are not known.

This clonotype was seen only once. This chain uses TRBV4-2 with TRBJ2-3; no clear D gene. Germline lookup yields CDR1 LGHNA and CDR2 YNFKEQ. The CDR3 runs to 14 residues. The V end was cut by 1 base, the J end by 2 bases, with 7 bases between. DNA of the CDR3: TGTGCCAGCAGCCAAGCCGGATTCACAGATACGCAGTATTTT. It specifies CASSQAGFTDTQYF.

This sequence joins TRBV6-2 or TRBV6-3 and TRBJ2-5, with 7 bases aligning to TRBD2. Germline V lookup: CDR1 MNHEY, CDR2 SVGEGT. CDR3 length: 14 amino acids. Losses at the gene ends were 4 bases for V and 5 bases for J; bases not matched to a gene: 7. The CDR3, as DNA: TGTGCCAGCAGTTGGGGCCAGGGAGGGGAGACCCAGTACTTC. This encodes CASSWGQGGETQYF.

This clonotype was seen only a few times. The chain joins TRBV9 to TRBJ2-2; D is unclear. CDR1 and CDR2 (germline): SGDLS, YYNGEE. This CDR3 comprises 16 residues. V was clipped by 2 bases and J by 1 base, with 12 bases between them. The CDR3 here is CASSVRDVGNTGELFF. The CDR3 DNA reads as TGTGCCAGCAGCGTTCGTGACGTGGGGAACACCGGGGAGCTGTTTTTT.